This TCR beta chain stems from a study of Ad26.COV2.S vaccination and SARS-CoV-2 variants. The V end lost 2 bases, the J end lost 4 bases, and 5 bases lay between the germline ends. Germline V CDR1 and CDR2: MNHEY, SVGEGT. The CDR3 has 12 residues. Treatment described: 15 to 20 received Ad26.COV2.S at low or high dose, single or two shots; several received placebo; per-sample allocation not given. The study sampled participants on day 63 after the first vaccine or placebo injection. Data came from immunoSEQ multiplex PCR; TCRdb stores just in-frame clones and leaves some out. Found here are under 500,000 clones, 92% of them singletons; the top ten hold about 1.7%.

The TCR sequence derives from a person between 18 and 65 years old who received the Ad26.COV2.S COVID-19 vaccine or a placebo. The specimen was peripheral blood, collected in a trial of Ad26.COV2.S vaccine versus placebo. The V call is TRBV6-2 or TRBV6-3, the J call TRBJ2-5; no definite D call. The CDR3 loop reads CASSYPPETQYF. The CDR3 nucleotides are TGTGCCAGCAGTTACCCCCCAGAGACCCAGTACTTC.